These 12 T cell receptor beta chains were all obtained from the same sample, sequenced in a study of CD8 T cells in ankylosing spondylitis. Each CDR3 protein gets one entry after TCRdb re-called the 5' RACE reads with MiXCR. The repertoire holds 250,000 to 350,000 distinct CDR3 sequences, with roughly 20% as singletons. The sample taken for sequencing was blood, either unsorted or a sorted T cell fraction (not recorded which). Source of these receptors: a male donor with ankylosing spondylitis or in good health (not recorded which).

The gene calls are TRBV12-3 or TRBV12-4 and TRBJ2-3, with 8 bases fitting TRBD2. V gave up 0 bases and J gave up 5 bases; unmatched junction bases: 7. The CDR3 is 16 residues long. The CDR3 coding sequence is TGTGCCAGCAGTTTAGCGCCCGGGAGGGGTAAAGATACGCAGTATTTT. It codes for CASSLAPGRGKDTQYF.

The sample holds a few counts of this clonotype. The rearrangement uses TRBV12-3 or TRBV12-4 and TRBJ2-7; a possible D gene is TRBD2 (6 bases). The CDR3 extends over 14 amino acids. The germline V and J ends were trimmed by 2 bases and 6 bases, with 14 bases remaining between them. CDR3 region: CASSLKEGLGEQYV. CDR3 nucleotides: TGTGCCAGCAGTTTAAAGGAGGGACTGGGCGAGCAGTACGTC.

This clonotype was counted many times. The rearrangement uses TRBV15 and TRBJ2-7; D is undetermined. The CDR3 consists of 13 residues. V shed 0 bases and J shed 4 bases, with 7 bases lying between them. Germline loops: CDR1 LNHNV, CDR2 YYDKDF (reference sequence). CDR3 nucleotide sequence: TGTGCCACCAGCAGAGATCCTGGATACGAGCAGTACGTC. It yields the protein CATSRDPGYEQYV.

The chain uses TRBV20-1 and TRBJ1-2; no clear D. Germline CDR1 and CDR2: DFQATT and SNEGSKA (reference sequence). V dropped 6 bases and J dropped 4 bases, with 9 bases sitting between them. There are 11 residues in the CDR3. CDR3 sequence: CSASAGYGYTF. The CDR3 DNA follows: TGCAGTGCCTCAGCTGGCTATGGCTACACCTTC.

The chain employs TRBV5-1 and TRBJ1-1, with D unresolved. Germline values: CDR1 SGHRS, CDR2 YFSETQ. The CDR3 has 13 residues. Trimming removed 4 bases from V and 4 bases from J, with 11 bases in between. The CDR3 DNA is TGCGCCAGCAGCGAGAGGAGCGGCACTGAAGCTTTCTTT. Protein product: CASSERSGTEAFF.

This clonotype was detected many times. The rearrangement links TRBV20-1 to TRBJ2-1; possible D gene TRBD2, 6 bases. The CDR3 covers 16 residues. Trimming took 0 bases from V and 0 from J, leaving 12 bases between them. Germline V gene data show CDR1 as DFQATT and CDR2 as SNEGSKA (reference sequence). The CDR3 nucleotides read TGCAGTGCTAGAGATAGGCGGGGTAGCTCCTACAATGAGCAGTTCTTC. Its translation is CSARDRRGSSYNEQFF.

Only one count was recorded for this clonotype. Here the CDR3 reads CASSPRGGGVSTDTQYF. The CDR3 DNA reads TGTGCCAGCAGCCCTCGAGGTGGCGGGGTGAGCACAGATACGCAGTATTTT. V is TRBV7-9 and J is TRBJ2-3, with D perhaps matching TRBD2 (6 bases). V was pared by 5 bases and J by 0 bases, with 18 bases between. CDR1 is SEHNR, CDR2 FQNEAQ, per germline (reference sequence). The CDR3 extends over 17 amino acids.

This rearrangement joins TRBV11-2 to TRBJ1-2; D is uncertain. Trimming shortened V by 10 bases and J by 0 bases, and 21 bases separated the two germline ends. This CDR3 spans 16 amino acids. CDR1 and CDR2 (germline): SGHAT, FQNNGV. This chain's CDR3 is CAILTPTAEANYGYTF. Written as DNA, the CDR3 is TGTGCCATCCTAACTCCGACGGCTGAAGCTAACTATGGCTACACCTTC.

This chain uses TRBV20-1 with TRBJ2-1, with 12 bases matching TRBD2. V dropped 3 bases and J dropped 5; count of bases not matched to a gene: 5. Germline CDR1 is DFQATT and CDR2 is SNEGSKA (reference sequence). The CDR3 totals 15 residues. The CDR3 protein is CSARKRLAGDNEQFF. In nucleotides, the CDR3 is TGCAGTGCTAGGAAAAGACTAGCGGGAGACAATGAGCAGTTCTTC.

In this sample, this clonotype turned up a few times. The CDR3 region is CASGTSGTHNEQFF. The DNA of the CDR3 is TGTGCCAGCGGGACTAGCGGGACCCACAATGAGCAGTTCTTC. The J gene is TRBJ2-1, the V gene TRBV19; the match to TRBD2 covers 13 bases. The trim removed 9 bases at V and 5 bases at J, leaving 4 bases unmatched. The CDR3 consists of 14 residues. Germline CDR1 and CDR2: LNHDA and SQIVND (reference sequence).

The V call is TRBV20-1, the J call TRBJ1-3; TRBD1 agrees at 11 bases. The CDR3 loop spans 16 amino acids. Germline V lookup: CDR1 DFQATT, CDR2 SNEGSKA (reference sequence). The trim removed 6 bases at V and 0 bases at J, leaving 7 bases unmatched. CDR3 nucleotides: TGCAGTGCCGGGGACAGGGGGACTTTCTCTGGAAACACCATATATTTT. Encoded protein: CSAGDRGTFSGNTIYF.

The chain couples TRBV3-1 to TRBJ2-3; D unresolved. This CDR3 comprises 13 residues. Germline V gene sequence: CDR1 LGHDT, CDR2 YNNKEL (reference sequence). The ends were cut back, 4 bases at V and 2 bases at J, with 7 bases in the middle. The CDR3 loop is CASSPGNTDTQYF. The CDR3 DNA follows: TGTGCCAGCAGCCCCGGCAACACAGATACGCAGTATTTT.